This TCR beta chain originates from a study of T cell changes during pregnancy in multiple sclerosis. Sequencing used immunoSEQ multiplex PCR; TCRdb keeps in-frame clones, though not all of them. Of 85,000 to 130,000 clones listed, 85% to 95% are singletons. This clone was detected only once. Trimming removed 4 bases from V and 0 bases from J; junction bases left unmatched: 3. Germline values: CDR1 MNHNS, CDR2 SASEGT. The CDR3 is 16 residues long. This sequence joins TRBV6-1 and TRBJ2-6, with TRBD1 identical over 7 bases. The receptor comes from a female donor with multiple sclerosis, enrolled in a pregnancy study. This specimen consisted of peripheral blood, obtained after pregnancy. The CDR3 spells CASSGQGDSGANVLTF. The CDR3, as DNA: TGTGCCAGCAGTGGACAGGGCGACTCTGGGGCCAACGTCCTGACTTTC.